Reported below is one T cell receptor beta chain. The data were produced by immunoSEQ multiplex PCR, yet TCRdb's version contains in-frame clones alone and is incomplete. Among approximately 100,000 clones listed, nearly 97% were seen once. This sample is drawn from a study of technical replicates of blood from a few donors. From germline, CDR1 is SGHNT and CDR2 YENEEA. Trimming removed 6 bases at V and 2 bases at J, with 11 bases between. The CDR3 runs to 15 residues. Sequencing input: T cells isolated from PBMCs. The TCR sequence derives from a human donor in good health. The V gene is TRBV11-3, the J gene TRBJ2-6; maybe TRBD1 (6 bases). The CDR3 DNA reads TGTGCCAGCAGTCCTTCAGGGGCTGGGGCCAACGTCCTGACTTTC. Translation: CASSPSGAGANVLTF. Based on the CDR3 plus reference TRBV11-3 and TRBJ2-6, the full variable domain is EAGVVQSPRYKIIEKKQPVAFWCNPISGHNTLYWYLQNLGQGPELLIRYENEEAVDDSQLPKDRFSAERLKGVDSTLKIQPAELGDSAVYLCASSPSGAGANVLTFGAGSRLTVL.